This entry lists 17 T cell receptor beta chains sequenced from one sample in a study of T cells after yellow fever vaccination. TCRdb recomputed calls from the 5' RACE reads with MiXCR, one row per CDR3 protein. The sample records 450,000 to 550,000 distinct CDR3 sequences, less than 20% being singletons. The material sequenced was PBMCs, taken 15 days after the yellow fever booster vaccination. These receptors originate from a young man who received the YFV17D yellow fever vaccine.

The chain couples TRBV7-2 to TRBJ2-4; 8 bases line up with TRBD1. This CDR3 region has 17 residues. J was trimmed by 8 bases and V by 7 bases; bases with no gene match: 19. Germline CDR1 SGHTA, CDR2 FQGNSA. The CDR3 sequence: CASIKTGTGRRGDIQYF. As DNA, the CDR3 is TGTGCCAGCATCAAGACCGGGACAGGCCGCCGCGGGGACATTCAGTACTTC.

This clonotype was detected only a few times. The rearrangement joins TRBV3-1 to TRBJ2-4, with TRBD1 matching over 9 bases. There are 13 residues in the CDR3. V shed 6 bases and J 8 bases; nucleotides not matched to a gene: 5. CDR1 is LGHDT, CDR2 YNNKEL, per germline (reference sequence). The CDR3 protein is CASSLQGADIQYF. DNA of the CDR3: TGTGCCAGCAGTTTACAGGGGGCTGACATTCAGTACTTC.

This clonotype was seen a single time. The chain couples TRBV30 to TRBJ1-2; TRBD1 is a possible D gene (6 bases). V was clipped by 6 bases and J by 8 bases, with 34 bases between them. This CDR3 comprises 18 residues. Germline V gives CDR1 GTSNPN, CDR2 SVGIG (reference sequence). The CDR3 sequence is CACPALMRGDHRPRGYTF. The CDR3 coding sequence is TGTGCCTGCCCAGCCCTTATGAGGGGGGATCATCGACCTAGGGGCTACACCTTC.

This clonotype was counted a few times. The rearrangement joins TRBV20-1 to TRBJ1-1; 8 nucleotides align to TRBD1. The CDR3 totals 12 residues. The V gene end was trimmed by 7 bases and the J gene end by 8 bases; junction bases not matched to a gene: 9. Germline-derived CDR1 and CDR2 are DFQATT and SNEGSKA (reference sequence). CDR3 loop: CSGAGQATEAFF. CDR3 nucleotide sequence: TGCAGTGGCGCGGGACAGGCAACCGAAGCTTTCTTT.

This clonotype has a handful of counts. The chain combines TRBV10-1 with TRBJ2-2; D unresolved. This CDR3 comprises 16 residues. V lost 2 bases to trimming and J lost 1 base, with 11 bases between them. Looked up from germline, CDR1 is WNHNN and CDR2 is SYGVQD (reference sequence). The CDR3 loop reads CASSEEGKGNTGELFF. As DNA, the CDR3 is TGCGCCAGCAGTGAGGAAGGGAAGGGGAACACCGGGGAGCTGTTTTTT.

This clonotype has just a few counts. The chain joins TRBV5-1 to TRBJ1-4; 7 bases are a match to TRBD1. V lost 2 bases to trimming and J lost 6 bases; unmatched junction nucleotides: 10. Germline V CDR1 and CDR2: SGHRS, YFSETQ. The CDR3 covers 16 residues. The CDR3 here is CASSFSPDRAYEKLFF. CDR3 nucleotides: TGCGCCAGCAGCTTCTCGCCAGACAGGGCCTATGAAAAACTGTTTTTT.

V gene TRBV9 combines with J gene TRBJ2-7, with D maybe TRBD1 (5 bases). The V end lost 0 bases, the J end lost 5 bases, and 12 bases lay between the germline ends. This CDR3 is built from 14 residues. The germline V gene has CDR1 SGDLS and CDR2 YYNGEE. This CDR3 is CASSVAIKGDEQYF. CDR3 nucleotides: TGTGCCAGCAGCGTAGCAATTAAAGGGGACGAGCAGTACTTC.

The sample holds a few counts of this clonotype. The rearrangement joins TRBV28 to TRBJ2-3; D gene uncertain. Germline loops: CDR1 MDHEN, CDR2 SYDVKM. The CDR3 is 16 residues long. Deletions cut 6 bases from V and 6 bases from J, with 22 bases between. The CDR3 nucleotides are TGTGCCAGCAGACCCCCTGACCTTGTGGGCTGGGATACGCAGTATTTT. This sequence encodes CASRPPDLVGWDTQYF.

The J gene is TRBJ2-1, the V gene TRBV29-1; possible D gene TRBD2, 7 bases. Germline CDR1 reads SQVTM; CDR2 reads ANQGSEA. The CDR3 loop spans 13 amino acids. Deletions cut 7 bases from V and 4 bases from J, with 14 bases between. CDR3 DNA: TGCAGCGGGGGGGGCAGGGTGTACAATGAGCAGTTCTTC. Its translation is CSGGGRVYNEQFF.

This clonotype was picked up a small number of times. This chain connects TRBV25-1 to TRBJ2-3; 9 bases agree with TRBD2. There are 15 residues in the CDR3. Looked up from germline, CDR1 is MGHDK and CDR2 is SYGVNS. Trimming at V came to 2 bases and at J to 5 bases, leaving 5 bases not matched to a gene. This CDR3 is CASSESGRLGDTQYF. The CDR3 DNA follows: TGTGCCAGCAGTGAAAGCGGGAGGCTGGGAGATACGCAGTATTTT.

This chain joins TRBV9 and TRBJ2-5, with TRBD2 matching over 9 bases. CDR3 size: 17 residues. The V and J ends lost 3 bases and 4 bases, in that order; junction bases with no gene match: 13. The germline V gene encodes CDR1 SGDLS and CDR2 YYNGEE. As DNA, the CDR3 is TGTGCCAGCAGCGCGGGTGCGAGAGCGGGAGGCGTAGAGACCCAGTACTTC. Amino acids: CASSAGARAGGVETQYF.

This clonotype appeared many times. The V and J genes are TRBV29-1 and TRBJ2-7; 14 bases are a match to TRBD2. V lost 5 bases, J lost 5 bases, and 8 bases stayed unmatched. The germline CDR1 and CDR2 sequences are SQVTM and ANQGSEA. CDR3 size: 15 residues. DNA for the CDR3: TGCAGCGTTTCCGGACTAGCGGGAGGAACGGACGAGCAGTACTTC. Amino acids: CSVSGLAGGTDEQYF.

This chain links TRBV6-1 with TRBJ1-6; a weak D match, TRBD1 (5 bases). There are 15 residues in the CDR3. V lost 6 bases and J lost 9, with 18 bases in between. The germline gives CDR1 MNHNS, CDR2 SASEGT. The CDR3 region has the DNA TGTGCCAGCAGCCCCCCCGGGGGGAGAGGTTCACCCCTCCACTTT. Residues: CASSPPGGRGSPLHF.

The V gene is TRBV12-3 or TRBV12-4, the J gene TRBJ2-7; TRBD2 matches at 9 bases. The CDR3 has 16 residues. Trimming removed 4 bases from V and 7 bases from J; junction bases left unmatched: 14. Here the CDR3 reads CASSSLRLAAQGEQYF. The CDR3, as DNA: TGTGCCAGCAGTTCCCTAAGACTAGCGGCCCAGGGGGAGCAGTACTTC.

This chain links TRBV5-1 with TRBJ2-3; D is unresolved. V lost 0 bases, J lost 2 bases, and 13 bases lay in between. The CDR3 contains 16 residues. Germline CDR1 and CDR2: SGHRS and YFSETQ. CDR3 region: CASSLAVSPITDTQYF. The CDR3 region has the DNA TGCGCCAGCAGCTTGGCGGTCTCCCCCATCACAGATACGCAGTATTTT.

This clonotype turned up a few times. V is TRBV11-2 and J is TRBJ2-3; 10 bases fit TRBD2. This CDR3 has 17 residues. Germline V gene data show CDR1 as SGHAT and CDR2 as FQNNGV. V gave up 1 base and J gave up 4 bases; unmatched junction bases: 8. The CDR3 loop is CASSLVGLAGVADTQYF. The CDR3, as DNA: TGTGCCAGCAGCTTAGTTGGTCTAGCGGGAGTAGCAGATACGCAGTATTTT. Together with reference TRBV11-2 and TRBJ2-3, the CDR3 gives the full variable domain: EAGVAQSPRYKIIEKRQSVAFWCNPISGHATLYWYQQILGQGPKLLIQFQNNGVVDDSQLPKDRFSAERLKGVDSTLKIQPAKLEDSAVYLCASSLVGLAGVADTQYFGPGTRLTVL.

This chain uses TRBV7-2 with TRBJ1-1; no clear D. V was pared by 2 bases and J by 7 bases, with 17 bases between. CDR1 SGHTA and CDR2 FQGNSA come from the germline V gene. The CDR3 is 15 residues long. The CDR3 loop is CASSLQVSPPGEAFF. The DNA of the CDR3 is TGTGCCAGCAGCTTACAGGTATCCCCTCCGGGTGAAGCTTTCTTT.